This entry lists 27 T cell receptor beta chains sequenced from one sample in a study of blood T cell repertoires in COVID-19 (dated by TCRdb to the early 2020s). The library was obtained by the immunoSEQ multiplex PCR assay. This is the immuneACCESS table as TCRdb keeps it, with only in-frame sequences that have V and J called. A part of the clones is gone; compared with another copy, unresolved V genes explain less than half, and the rest is unexplained. The sample profile shows just over 650,000 clones; just under 90% of them were found once. In total, the top ten clones hold roughly 0.25% of the sample. Sequencing was done on a sample of peripheral blood. These receptors all come from a young woman with acute or convalescent COVID-19.

CDR3 amino acids: CASRNFAGVGGYTF. CDR3 sequence (DNA): TGTGCCAGCAGAAACTTTGCGGGGGTTGGTGGCTACACCTTC. This sequence joins TRBV6-5 and TRBJ1-2, with D maybe TRBD1 (5 bases). This CDR3 spans 14 amino acids. V was shortened by 6 bases and J by 7 bases, with 18 bases between the two germline ends. From germline, CDR1 is MNHEY and CDR2 SVGAGI.

The J gene is TRBJ2-7, the V gene TRBV19, with 10 nucleotides matching TRBD2. Germline loops: CDR1 LNHDA, CDR2 SQIVND (reference sequence). V shed 5 bases and J 3 bases; nucleotides not matched to a gene: 10. The CDR3 contains 16 residues. The chain's CDR3 is CASSSLSASGGYEQYF. CDR3 bases: TGTGCCAGTAGTTCGCTCTCTGCTAGCGGGGGCTACGAGCAGTACTTC.

Here the CDR3 reads CASSPLAGGRDGYTF. CDR3 nucleotide sequence: TGCGCCAGCAGCCCTCTCGCGGGGGGCAGAGATGGCTACACCTTC. This chain connects TRBV4-3 to TRBJ1-2; the D gene is possibly TRBD1 (6 bases). Germline assignment: CDR1 LGHNA and CDR2 YSLEER. The CDR3 spans 15 residues. V was cut by 4 bases and J by 6 bases, with 18 bases left in between.

This chain joins TRBV28 and TRBJ1-2, with 7 bases matching TRBD1. Germline lookup yields CDR1 MDHEN and CDR2 SYDVKM. The CDR3 has 14 residues. Losses at the gene ends were 3 bases for V and 4 bases for J; bases not matched to a gene: 5. CDR3 region: CASSLWDSSYGYTF. In DNA form, the CDR3 reads TGTGCCAGCAGTTTGTGGGACAGTTCCTATGGCTACACCTTC.

This clone turned up a few times. The chain links TRBV3-1 (or the pseudogene TRBV3-2) to TRBJ1-5; maybe TRBD1 (5 bases). The CDR3 is made up of 17 amino acids. Deletions cut 4 bases from V and 1 base from J, with 17 bases between. Germline CDR1 LGHDT, CDR2 YNNKEL (reference sequence). The CDR3 nucleotides read TGTGCCAGCAGCCCACGGGCCGGGCAGGGAAGCAATCAGCCCCAGCATTTT. Its translation is CASSPRAGQGSNQPQHF.

The J gene is TRBJ1-2, the V gene TRBV7-3; unclear D gene. Trimming stripped 2 bases from V and 5 bases from J, with 24 bases between. Germline values: CDR1 SGHTA, CDR2 FQGTGA. The CDR3 totals 18 residues. The DNA of the CDR3 is TGTGCCAGCAGCTTATTGTCCAGGAGGCCGTTGGACCGTTATGGCTACACCTTC. Translating it yields CASSLLSRRPLDRYGYTF.

CDR3 sequence reads: CASSAGSGSNQPQHF. In DNA form, the CDR3 reads TGTGCCAGCAGCGCCGGGTCTGGGAGCAATCAGCCCCAGCATTTT. The V call is TRBV9, the J call TRBJ1-5, with unresolved D. Trimming removed 3 bases at V and 1 base at J, with 11 bases between. CDR3 size: 15 residues. Germline V gene data show CDR1 as SGDLS and CDR2 as YYNGEE.

The V call is TRBV30, the J call TRBJ2-6, with D possibly TRBD1 on 5 matching bases. The CDR3 sequence is 16 residues long. Trimming pared 3 bases from V and 4 bases from J, leaving 16 bases between. Germline V lookup: CDR1 GTSNPN, CDR2 SVGIG (reference sequence). CDR3 loop: CAWRGQGSRGANVLTF. The CDR3 region has the DNA TGTGCCTGGAGAGGGCAGGGCAGCAGAGGGGCCAACGTCCTGACTTTC.

The chain couples TRBV27 to TRBJ1-2; no definite D call. Germline V gene sequence: CDR1 MNHEY, CDR2 SMNVEV (reference sequence). The CDR3 has 13 amino acids. V lost 3 bases to trimming and J lost 5 bases, with 10 bases between them. The CDR3 region is CASSFSLTYGYTF. The CDR3 nucleotides read TGTGCCAGCAGTTTTTCACTGACTTATGGCTACACCTTC.

This clone was picked up a small number of times. The chain employs TRBV5-1 and TRBJ2-3; D gene unclear. The germline V and J ends were trimmed by 2 bases and 3 bases, with 22 bases remaining between them. The germline gives CDR1 SGHRS, CDR2 YFSETQ. The CDR3 loop spans 18 amino acids. As DNA, the CDR3 is TGCGCCAGCAGCTTAAAAACCCAGCCCGGGTCGGTGACAGATACGCAGTATTTT. Its translation: CASSLKTQPGSVTDTQYF.

As to this clone: The same CDR3 can be traced to other DNA sequences in this sample. The J gene is TRBJ1-2, the V gene TRBV9; D is uncertain. Germline values: CDR1 SGDLS, CDR2 YYNGEE. The V end was cut by 0 bases, the J end by 2 bases, with 5 bases between. The CDR3 contains 13 residues. As DNA, the CDR3 is TGTGCCAGCAGCGTAGACGGGAACTATGGCTACACCTTC. Its protein is CASSVDGNYGYTF. Together with reference TRBV9 and TRBJ1-2, the CDR3 gives the full variable domain: DSGVTQTPKHLITATGQRVTLRCSPRSGDLSVYWYQQSLDQGLQFLIQYYNGEERAKGNILERFSAQQFPDLHSELNLSSLELGDSALYFCASSVDGNYGYTFGSGTRLTVV.

The V gene is TRBV10-3, the J gene TRBJ1-2, with a possible D match to TRBD1 (5 bases). The germline gives CDR1 ENHRY, CDR2 SYGVKD. This CDR3 spans 15 amino acids. Trimming pared 2 bases from V and 7 bases from J, leaving 17 bases between. The CDR3 loop reads CAISENRGEGFGYTF. The DNA of the CDR3 is TGTGCCATCAGTGAGAATAGAGGGGAGGGGTTTGGCTACACCTTC.

The CDR3 here is CASTMWEGNQPQHF. The CDR3 bases are TGTGCCAGTACCATGTGGGAGGGCAATCAGCCCCAGCATTTT. The V and J genes are TRBV19 and TRBJ1-5; no clear D. The CDR3 loop spans 14 amino acids. The V and J ends lost 7 bases and 2 bases respectively, with 12 bases between them. Germline CDR1 is LNHDA and CDR2 is SQIVND (reference sequence). Using reference TRBV19 and TRBJ1-5 for the parts outside the CDR3, the full variable domain is DGGITQSPKYLFRKEGQNVTLSCEQNLNHDAMYWYRQDPGQGLRLIYYSQIVNDFQKGDIAEGYSVSREKKESFPLTVTSAQKNPTAFYLCASTMWEGNQPQHFGDGTRLSIL.

V gene TRBV3-1 (or the pseudogene TRBV3-2) combines with J gene TRBJ2-2, with D hard to call. The CDR3 runs 15 residues. Germline V lookup: CDR1 LGHDT, CDR2 YNNKEL (reference sequence). Deletions cut 5 bases from V and 1 base from J, with 11 bases between. CDR3 amino acids: CASSSGSMNTGELFF. The CDR3 DNA sequence: TGTGCCAGCAGCTCCGGGTCGATGAACACCGGGGAGCTGTTTTTT.

J is TRBJ1-6 and V is TRBV3-1 (or the pseudogene TRBV3-2); 8 bases map to TRBD1. The CDR3 has 16 amino acids. J was trimmed by 6 bases and V by 4 bases; bases with no gene match: 8. Germline V gene data show CDR1 as LGHDT and CDR2 as YNNKEL (reference sequence). The CDR3 sequence: CASSPPGQAFNSPLHF. The DNA for the CDR3 is TGTGCCAGCAGCCCACCGGGACAGGCTTTTAATTCACCCCTCCACTTT.

Of note for this clone: In the same sample, other DNA sequences code for this CDR3. V and J are TRBV6-5 and TRBJ1-1; 7 positions match TRBD1. CDR1 and CDR2 (germline): MNHEY, SVGAGI. After removal of 6 bases from V and 0 bases from J, the junction contained 7 bases not matched to a gene. The CDR3 runs to 15 residues. The CDR3 here is CASSLNRGMNTEAFF. CDR3 bases: TGTGCCAGCAGCCTTAACAGGGGTATGAACACTGAAGCTTTCTTT.

This chain uses TRBV4-1 with TRBJ1-4; D is uncertain. Germline assignment: CDR1 MGHRA and CDR2 YSYEKL. V was clipped by 0 bases and J by 11 bases, with 13 bases between them. The CDR3 has 14 residues. The CDR3 loop is CASSQEVGVVKLFF. In DNA, the CDR3 is TGCGCCAGCAGCCAAGAGGTCGGGGTGGTGAAACTGTTTTTT.

On this clone: The sample contains more than one DNA sequence encoding this CDR3. The V gene is TRBV6-5, the J gene TRBJ2-2; D possibly corresponds to TRBD1 (6 bases). V lost 0 bases to trimming and J lost 1 base, with 6 bases between them. The CDR3 has 15 residues. Germline CDR1 MNHEY, CDR2 SVGAGI. Here the CDR3 reads CASSYSTGNTGELFF. In nucleotides, the CDR3 is TGTGCCAGCAGTTACTCGACAGGGAACACCGGGGAGCTGTTTTTT.

This clone came up once. The V call is TRBV7-6, the J call TRBJ2-3, with 8 bases that match TRBD1. Germline lookup yields CDR1 SGHVS and CDR2 FNYEAQ. V lost 5 bases, J lost 4 bases, and 8 bases stayed unmatched. The length of the CDR3 is 15 residues. CDR3 in amino acids: CASSPRQGWADTQYF. The CDR3 DNA reads as TGTGCCAGCAGCCCTCGACAGGGGTGGGCAGATACGCAGTATTTT.

V and J are TRBV30 and TRBJ2-1; 7 bases map to TRBD2. The germline V gene has CDR1 GTSNPN and CDR2 SVGIG (reference sequence). Germline trimming cut 5 bases from V and 0 bases from J; bases unmatched to any gene: 4. The CDR3 extends over 14 amino acids. DNA for the CDR3: TGTGCCTGGTCAAAGCGGGGCTCCTACAATGAGCAGTTCTTC. Encoded protein: CAWSKRGSYNEQFF. Full variable domain (outside the CDR3, taken from reference TRBV30 and TRBJ2-1): SQTIHQWPATLVQPVGSPLSLECTVEGTSNPNLYWYRQAAGRGLQLLFYSVGIGQISSEVPQNLSASRPQDRQFILSSKKLLLSDSGFYLCAWSKRGSYNEQFFGPGTRLTVL.

This clone has just a few counts. The gene calls are TRBV3-1 (or the pseudogene TRBV3-2) and TRBJ2-3; D is unresolved. The germline CDR1 and CDR2 sequences are LGHDT and YNNKEL (reference sequence). The length of the CDR3 is 13 residues. V lost 11 bases and J lost 4, with 16 bases in between. The CDR3 spells CACSIGLADTQYF. CDR3 DNA: TGTGCCTGTAGCATTGGTCTCGCAGATACGCAGTATTTT.

The chain links TRBV21-1 to TRBJ2-3; TRBD1 is the table's D call, not checked against the DNA. TRBV21-1 is given as a pseudogene. The CDR3 is made up of 16 amino acids. For the CDR3, the DNA is TGTGCCAGCAGCAAAGGTAGACAGGGGGTCACAGATACGCAGTATTTT. Protein: CASSKGRQGVTDTQYF.

V is TRBV6-5 and J is TRBJ1-4; 7 bases fit TRBD1. Per the germline V gene, CDR1 is MNHEY and CDR2 is SVGAGI. The CDR3 is 11 residues long. CDR3 sequence: CATGSNEKLFF. DNA for the CDR3: TGTGCGACAGGGAGTAATGAAAAACTGTTTTTT.

The V and J genes are TRBV30 and TRBJ2-7, with TRBD1 identical over 9 bases. The CDR3 extends over 14 amino acids. CDR1 and CDR2 from the germline V gene are GTSNPN and SVGIG (reference sequence). Trimming cost V 1 base and J 3 bases; bases outside gene matches: 4. CDR3 coding DNA: TGTGCCTGGAGTGCAGGGACAGGGCGCTACGAGCAGTACTTC. Translated: CAWSAGTGRYEQYF.

The chain is built from TRBV11-3 and TRBJ2-1; TRBD2 is a possible D gene (6 bases). Germline V CDR1 and CDR2: SGHNT, YENEEA. The CDR3 spans 16 residues. V shed 5 bases and J shed 2 bases, with 16 bases lying between them. CDR3: CASSPSRESAYNEQFF. As DNA, the CDR3 is TGTGCCAGCAGCCCAAGCCGGGAGAGTGCCTACAATGAGCAGTTCTTC.

This chain joins TRBV2 and TRBJ1-5; 8 bases map to TRBD1. The germline CDR1 and CDR2 sequences are SNHLY and FYNNEI. There are 15 residues in the CDR3. Trimming cost V 5 bases and J 2 bases; bases outside gene matches: 5. CDR3 sequence reads: CASSIDRGGNQPQHF. The CDR3 region has the DNA TGTGCCAGCAGTATCGACAGGGGAGGCAATCAGCCCCAGCATTTT.

The genes are TRBV6-5 and TRBJ2-7; TRBD1 matches 7 bases. V lost 0 bases to trimming and J lost 6 bases; unmatched junction nucleotides: 11. The CDR3 has 16 residues. Germline V gene data show CDR1 as MNHEY and CDR2 as SVGAGI. In DNA form, the CDR3 reads TGTGCCAGCAGTTACTCGAGTCGGGCCAGGGGGAGCGAGCAGTACTTC. It yields the protein CASSYSSRARGSEQYF.